A selection of T cell receptor beta chains follows, all from one sample in a study of cytotoxic CD8 clonotypes in ibrutinib-treated CLL. Clones were sequenced by immunoSEQ multiplex PCR, and TCRdb holds only the in-frame ones, with some missing. The table has approximately 22,000 clones, about 68% seen once. Sequenced here: PBMCs, sampled before ibrutinib treatment. Source of these receptors: a human donor with chronic lymphocytic leukemia. Each CDR3 is given with its conserved first and last residue. Each record gives: clone size, V gene, D gene, J gene, CDR3 DNA, CDR3 protein. The D gene is left open where the match is weak. The size of a clone is reported for some rows only, either as once, few or many, or as a class for expanded clones.

abundance: NA
v_gene: TRBV27
d_gene: TRBD1
j_gene: TRBJ2-7
CDR3nt: TGTGCCAGCAGTTTCCTCCAGGGGGCCGAGCAGTACTTC
CDR3aa: CASSFLQGAEQYF

abundance: NA
v_gene: TRBV11-2
d_gene: NA
j_gene: TRBJ2-6
CDR3nt: TGTGCCAGCAGCTTAGACAGGGCTGGGGCCAACGTCCTGACTTTC
CDR3aa: CASSLDRAGANVLTF

abundance: NA
v_gene: TRBV19
d_gene: NA
j_gene: TRBJ1-4
CDR3nt: TGTGCCGCCCGGGGCGAAAAACTGTTTTTT
CDR3aa: CAARGEKLFF

abundance: NA
v_gene: TRBV27
d_gene: NA
j_gene: TRBJ2-2
CDR3nt: TGTGCCAGCAGGCTACGAGACGCAGCGAACACCGGGGAGCTGTTTTTT
CDR3aa: CASRLRDAANTGELFF

abundance: NA
v_gene: TRBV5-1
d_gene: TRBD2
j_gene: TRBJ2-1
CDR3nt: TGCGCCAGCAGCGGGGGACTAGCGGGAGGGGATGAGCAGTTCTTC
CDR3aa: CASSGGLAGGDEQFF

abundance: NA
v_gene: TRBV2
d_gene: TRBD1
j_gene: TRBJ1-4
CDR3nt: TGTGCCAGCAATAGCGGGACAGGGGAGGAAAAACTGTTTTTT
CDR3aa: CASNSGTGEEKLFF

abundance: NA
v_gene: TRBV28
d_gene: NA
j_gene: TRBJ2-1
CDR3nt: TGTGCCAGCAGATCCCCCAATATGGTTGAGCAGTTCTTC
CDR3aa: CASRSPNMVEQFF

abundance: NA
v_gene: TRBV7-3
d_gene: NA
j_gene: TRBJ1-1
CDR3nt: TGTGCCAGCAGCTCGGACGCGAACACTGAAGCTTTCTTT
CDR3aa: CASSSDANTEAFF

abundance: once
v_gene: TRBV19
d_gene: NA
j_gene: TRBJ1-4
CDR3nt: TGTGCCAGTAGTATAGGAGGAGGATCCTCGTGGGAAAAACTGTTTTTT
CDR3aa: CASSIGGGSSWEKLFF

abundance: NA
v_gene: TRBV6-5
d_gene: NA
j_gene: TRBJ2-1
CDR3nt: TGTGCCAGCAGTTCCCCCCGGCGCGGGATATACAATGAGCAGTTCTTC
CDR3aa: CASSSPRRGIYNEQFF

abundance: NA
v_gene: TRBV6-5
d_gene: NA
j_gene: TRBJ1-5
CDR3nt: TGTGCCAGCAGCCCTCAACAGGGACCCAATCAGCCCCAGCATTTT
CDR3aa: CASSPQQGPNQPQHF

abundance: NA
v_gene: TRBV19
d_gene: NA
j_gene: TRBJ2-6
CDR3nt: TGTGCCAGTAGTATTCTGGGGGCGGGTGGGGCCAACGTCCTGACTTTC
CDR3aa: CASSILGAGGANVLTF

abundance: NA
v_gene: TRBV29-1
d_gene: NA
j_gene: TRBJ2-7
CDR3nt: TGCAGCGCTATTACAGGGCCCTACGAGCAGTACTTC
CDR3aa: CSAITGPYEQYF

abundance: NA
v_gene: TRBV5-1
d_gene: NA
j_gene: TRBJ2-1
CDR3nt: TGCGCCAGCAGCTTGGGAGTTAGGGGCCCGATTAATGAGCAGTTCTTC
CDR3aa: CASSLGVRGPINEQFF

abundance: NA
v_gene: TRBV5-1
d_gene: TRBD2
j_gene: TRBJ2-3
CDR3nt: TGCGCCAGCAGCTGGGGGACTAGCGGGAGATCGACAGATACGCAGTATTTT
CDR3aa: CASSWGTSGRSTDTQYF

abundance: NA
v_gene: TRBV5-1
d_gene: NA
j_gene: TRBJ2-1
CDR3nt: TGCGCCAGCAGCTTGAGTTCGATGACCAATGAGCAGTTCTTC
CDR3aa: CASSLSSMTNEQFF

abundance: NA
v_gene: TRBV5-1
d_gene: NA
j_gene: TRBJ1-2
CDR3nt: TGCGCCAGCAGCTTACAGGTGGACTATGGCTACACCTTC
CDR3aa: CASSLQVDYGYTF

abundance: NA
v_gene: TRBV9
d_gene: TRBD2
j_gene: TRBJ2-7
CDR3nt: TGTGCCAGCAGCGTAGCGGGAGGGCCTTACGAGCAGTACTTC
CDR3aa: CASSVAGGPYEQYF

abundance: NA
v_gene: TRBV28
d_gene: NA
j_gene: TRBJ2-1
CDR3nt: TGTGCCAGCACCGTCGTTTGGCGGCATGAGCAGTTCTTC
CDR3aa: CASTVVWRHEQFF

abundance: NA
v_gene: TRBV5-1
d_gene: NA
j_gene: TRBJ1-1
CDR3nt: TGCGCCAGCAGCCTTTTTTCTCGGAGGGGAGAAGCTTTCTTT
CDR3aa: CASSLFSRRGEAFF

abundance: NA
v_gene: TRBV5-1
d_gene: TRBD1
j_gene: TRBJ1-6
CDR3nt: TGCGCCAGCAGCACGGGGACAGAGAATTCACCCCTCCACTTT
CDR3aa: CASSTGTENSPLHF

abundance: NA
v_gene: TRBV19
d_gene: TRBD1
j_gene: TRBJ2-5
CDR3nt: TGTGCCAGTAGAACTCCCCGGGACAGGCGACAAGAGACCCAGTACTTC
CDR3aa: CASRTPRDRRQETQYF

abundance: NA
v_gene: TRBV7-8
d_gene: TRBD1
j_gene: TRBJ1-4
CDR3nt: TGTGCCAGCAGCTTGTACAGGGGGACCGCAACTAATGAAAAACTGTTTTTT
CDR3aa: CASSLYRGTATNEKLFF

abundance: NA
v_gene: TRBV5-4
d_gene: TRBD1
j_gene: TRBJ2-1
CDR3nt: TGTGCCAGCAGCTTCCGGGACAGATACAATGAGCAGTTCTTC
CDR3aa: CASSFRDRYNEQFF

abundance: NA
v_gene: TRBV5-6
d_gene: TRBD1
j_gene: TRBJ2-3
CDR3nt: TGTGCCAGCAGCTCCAACTCTCAGACAGGGCCCTGGCAGTATTTT
CDR3aa: CASSSNSQTGPWQYF

abundance: NA
v_gene: TRBV27
d_gene: NA
j_gene: TRBJ2-1
CDR3nt: TGTGCCAGCAGTTCCACCCCCCTCGTGGGGGGCTCCTACAATGAGCAGTTCTTC
CDR3aa: CASSSTPLVGGSYNEQFF

abundance: NA
v_gene: TRBV6-1
d_gene: NA
j_gene: TRBJ2-7
CDR3nt: TGTGCCAGCAGTCGGGGTTTGTACGAGCAGTACTTC
CDR3aa: CASSRGLYEQYF

abundance: few
v_gene: TRBV2
d_gene: NA
j_gene: TRBJ2-3
CDR3nt: TGTGCCAGCGTACGAGACGGGCCCGCGGTACGCACAGATACGCAGTATTTT
CDR3aa: CASVRDGPAVRTDTQYF

abundance: NA
v_gene: TRBV19
d_gene: NA
j_gene: TRBJ2-7
CDR3nt: TGTGCCAGTACGATGGTCTTTTGGGTCTACGAGCAGTACTTC
CDR3aa: CASTMVFWVYEQYF

abundance: NA
v_gene: TRBV4-1
d_gene: NA
j_gene: TRBJ2-7
CDR3nt: TGCGCCAGCAGCCAGTCTGGTTCCTACGAGCAGTACTTC
CDR3aa: CASSQSGSYEQYF

abundance: NA
v_gene: TRBV2
d_gene: NA
j_gene: TRBJ1-5
CDR3nt: TGTGCCAGCAGTGATACATATAGCAATCAGCCCCAGCATTTT
CDR3aa: CASSDTYSNQPQHF

abundance: NA
v_gene: TRBV5-1
d_gene: TRBD1
j_gene: TRBJ2-7
CDR3nt: TGCGCCAGCAGCCGGGACAGCGGCGAGCAGTACTTC
CDR3aa: CASSRDSGEQYF

abundance: few
v_gene: TRBV7-8
d_gene: TRBD1
j_gene: TRBJ2-3
CDR3nt: TGTGCCAGCAACCCAACAGGGGCGGGAGATACGCAGTATTTT
CDR3aa: CASNPTGAGDTQYF

abundance: NA
v_gene: TRBV2
d_gene: NA
j_gene: TRBJ2-7
CDR3nt: TGTGCCAGCAGTGAAGCCCTCGACGGATTGTGGTACTTC
CDR3aa: CASSEALDGLWYF

abundance: NA
v_gene: TRBV6-5
d_gene: NA
j_gene: TRBJ1-1
CDR3nt: TGTGCCAGCAGTGTGGACCGGAACACTGAAGCTTTCTTT
CDR3aa: CASSVDRNTEAFF

abundance: few
v_gene: TRBV7-3
d_gene: NA
j_gene: TRBJ2-7
CDR3nt: TGTGCCAGCAGCGAGGGGCGGCCGGGGGTCTCCGAGCAGTACTTC
CDR3aa: CASSEGRPGVSEQYF

abundance: NA
v_gene: TRBV27
d_gene: TRBD1
j_gene: TRBJ1-2
CDR3nt: TGTGCCAGCAGTCGACAGGGGGATGGCTACACCTTC
CDR3aa: CASSRQGDGYTF

abundance: few
v_gene: TRBV5-4
d_gene: TRBD2
j_gene: TRBJ2-7
CDR3nt: TGTGCCAGCAGCTTGGGATCTGGGGCTAGCGGGAGGACTACCTACGAGCAGTACTTC
CDR3aa: CASSLGSGASGRTTYEQYF

abundance: few
v_gene: TRBV29-1
d_gene: NA
j_gene: TRBJ2-7
CDR3nt: TGCAGCGTAACAAAGGGACGGACATACGAGCAGTACTTC
CDR3aa: CSVTKGRTYEQYF

abundance: once
v_gene: TRBV28
d_gene: NA
j_gene: TRBJ2-3
CDR3nt: TGTGCCACGAACAGTCCGAACTTTTCAAGAAATACGCAGTATTTT
CDR3aa: CATNSPNFSRNTQYF

abundance: NA
v_gene: TRBV7-9
d_gene: NA
j_gene: TRBJ2-2
CDR3nt: TGTGCCAGCAGCTGGGGCGCGAACACCGGGGAGCTGTTTTTT
CDR3aa: CASSWGANTGELFF

abundance: NA
v_gene: TRBV18
d_gene: NA
j_gene: TRBJ2-6
CDR3nt: TGTGCCAGCTCACCGTCGGCCGTCTCTGGGGCCAACGTCCTGACTTTC
CDR3aa: CASSPSAVSGANVLTF

abundance: NA
v_gene: TRBV28
d_gene: NA
j_gene: TRBJ2-7
CDR3nt: TGTGCCAGCACTGCCCGCTACGACGAGCAGTACTTC
CDR3aa: CASTARYDEQYF

abundance: NA
v_gene: TRBV7-2
d_gene: NA
j_gene: TRBJ2-3
CDR3nt: TGTGCCAGCACCCGGAGCGCAGGGGACACAGATACGCAGTATTTT
CDR3aa: CASTRSAGDTDTQYF

abundance: few
v_gene: TRBV4-1
d_gene: TRBD2
j_gene: TRBJ2-3
CDR3nt: TGCGCCAGCAGCCAAGAGGGCCTAGCGGGAGGGCTTACAGATACGCAGTATTTT
CDR3aa: CASSQEGLAGGLTDTQYF

abundance: NA
v_gene: TRBV7-6
d_gene: NA
j_gene: TRBJ2-3
CDR3nt: TGTGCCAGCAGCTTACAGGGCGTGGGGCACACAGATACGCAGTATTTT
CDR3aa: CASSLQGVGHTDTQYF